These 22 T cell receptor beta chains originate from one sample sequenced in a study of blood T cell repertoires in COVID-19. Data came from immunoSEQ multiplex PCR; TCRdb stores just in-frame clones and leaves some out. The sample has more than 25,000 clones; more than 75% are singletons. The sequencing sample was made of peripheral blood. The receptors derive from a man aged 70 or older with active or convalescent COVID-19.

V gene TRBV15 combines with J gene TRBJ2-1; 7 nucleotides match TRBD2. This CDR3 spans 15 amino acids. Germline CDR1 is LNHNV and CDR2 is YYDKDF (reference sequence). After removal of 1 base from V and 6 bases from J, the junction contained 6 bases not matched to a gene. The CDR3 spells CATSRGSAGANEQFF. CDR3 coding DNA: TGTGCCACCAGCAGAGGGAGCGCGGGAGCCAATGAGCAGTTCTTC.

The chain uses TRBV9 and TRBJ1-6, with D maybe TRBD1 (5 bases). This CDR3 has 15 amino acids. Trimming cost V 4 bases and J 5 bases, with 13 bases left between them. Germline V gives CDR1 SGDLS, CDR2 YYNGEE. Here the CDR3 DNA reads TGTGCCAGCAGCACATGGGGACTTAATAATTCACCCCTCCACTTT. This translates into CASSTWGLNNSPLHF.

This clone was seen more than once but under ten times. This sequence joins TRBV28 and TRBJ1-5, with D unresolved. Germline values: CDR1 MDHEN, CDR2 SYDVKM. V lost 4 bases and J 3 bases, leaving 16 bases between the germline ends. The CDR3 is 16 amino acids. DNA for the CDR3: TGTGCCAGCAGTTCTCCATCGAGAACCCTCAATCAGCCCCAGCATTTT. It is translated as CASSSPSRTLNQPQHF.

V usage is TRBV27 and J usage is TRBJ1-1; no clear D gene. CDR1 is MNHEY and CDR2 is SMNVEV in the germline V gene (reference sequence). The length of the CDR3 is 14 residues. With 5 bases removed from V and 2 bases from J, the gap between germline ends came to 12 bases. This chain's CDR3 is CASSGDLGNTEAFF. CDR3 nucleotide sequence: TGTGCCAGCAGTGGCGACTTAGGTAACACTGAAGCTTTCTTT.

V and J are TRBV19 and TRBJ2-3, with D uncertain. CDR3 size: 15 residues. CDR1 and CDR2 from the germline V gene are LNHDA and SQIVND (reference sequence). V was shortened by 2 bases and J by 0 bases, with 9 bases between the two germline ends. CDR3 DNA sequence: TGTGCCAGTAGTATAACCCCGACTAGCACAGATACGCAGTATTTT. Encoded protein: CASSITPTSTDTQYF.

J is TRBJ1-1 and V is TRBV5-4; 7 bases map to TRBD1. The CDR3 sequence is 15 residues long. The germline gives CDR1 SGHNT, CDR2 YYREEE (reference sequence). Trimming removed 2 bases from V and 0 bases from J; junction bases left unmatched: 4. CDR3 loop: CASSLAGQVNTEAFF. For the CDR3, the DNA is TGTGCCAGCAGCTTAGCCGGACAGGTGAACACTGAAGCTTTCTTT.

The rearrangement uses TRBV20-1 and TRBJ2-7, with 7 bases lining up with TRBD2. Germline assignment: CDR1 DFQATT and CDR2 SNEGSKA (reference sequence). This CDR3 contains 12 residues. V shed 6 bases, J shed 3 bases, and the junction held 5 bases outside the gene matches. CDR3 protein: CSASTSVYEQYF. DNA for the CDR3: TGCAGTGCAAGTACTAGCGTCTACGAGCAGTACTTC.

The chain links TRBV6-5 to TRBJ2-7; possible D gene TRBD2, 6 bases. Germline CDR1 MNHEY, CDR2 SVGAGI. Trimming removed 8 bases at V and 3 bases at J, with 17 bases between. The CDR3 sequence is 14 residues long. The CDR3 spells CASGRRGRFYEQYV. CDR3 sequence (DNA): TGTGCCAGCGGAAGGAGGGGACGGTTCTACGAGCAGTACGTC.

The chain is built from TRBV12-5 and TRBJ1-1; D is unresolved. CDR1 is LGHNT and CDR2 is FRNRAP in the germline V gene. The V end was cut by 8 bases, the J end by 11 bases, with 12 bases between. This CDR3 comprises 10 residues. CDR3 nucleotide sequence: TGTGCTAGTCCCCTGGCCGGGGCTTTCTTT. It specifies CASPLAGAFF.

This rearrangement joins TRBV18 to TRBJ1-1; 8 bases align to TRBD1. V shed 3 bases and J 5 bases; nucleotides not matched to a gene: 5. Germline CDR1 and CDR2: KGHSH and LQKENI. The CDR3 has 14 residues. The CDR3 DNA follows: TGTGCCAGCTCACCTGGACAGGGAAGAACTGAAGCTTTCTTT. Protein sequence: CASSPGQGRTEAFF.

This chain connects TRBV9 to TRBJ1-3; unclear D gene. Germline lookup yields CDR1 SGDLS and CDR2 YYNGEE. Deletions cut 4 bases from V and 3 bases from J, with 14 bases between. The CDR3 length is 15 residues. The CDR3 sequence is CASSLGVGFGNTIYF. DNA of the CDR3: TGTGCCAGCAGCTTAGGAGTCGGGTTTGGAAACACCATATATTTT.

The chain uses TRBV28 and TRBJ2-5; weak D call: TRBD2 (7 bases). Trimming took off 5 bases at V and 5 bases at J, with 21 bases between the two ends. This CDR3 contains 16 residues. Germline CDR1 MDHEN, CDR2 SYDVKM. CDR3 in amino acids: CASSPPSRGARETQYF. The CDR3 DNA reads as TGTGCCAGCAGTCCACCAAGCCGGGGGGCGAGGGAGACCCAGTACTTC.

The chain recombines TRBV7-2 with TRBJ2-3; possibly TRBD2 for D (7 bases). There are 15 residues in the CDR3. Trimming removed 5 bases from V and 5 bases from J, with 17 bases in between. Germline V lookup: CDR1 SGHTA, CDR2 FQGNSA. The CDR3 sequence: CASSQRAGAGDTQYF. The CDR3 DNA sequence: TGTGCCAGCAGCCAGCGGGCGGGGGCCGGAGATACGCAGTATTTT.

The chain joins TRBV13 to TRBJ2-2, with D possibly matching TRBD2 (6 bases). Germline CDR1 reads PRHDT; CDR2 reads FYEKMQ (reference sequence). The CDR3 has 19 amino acids. V was cut by 2 bases and J by 0 bases, with 19 bases left in between. The CDR3 protein is CASSLLRLYGGANTGELFF. The DNA of the CDR3 is TGTGCCAGCAGCTTACTCCGTCTTTATGGCGGGGCGAACACCGGGGAGCTGTTTTTT.

The rearrangement joins TRBV18 to TRBJ2-5; TRBD1 matches 12 bases. J lost 5 bases, V lost 2 bases, and 6 bases had no gene match. Looked up from germline, CDR1 is KGHSH and CDR2 is LQKENI. CDR3 length equals 16 residues. The CDR3 sequence is CASSPTGQGAAETQYF. The CDR3 bases are TGTGCCAGCTCACCAACGGGACAGGGGGCGGCGGAGACCCAGTACTTC.

The chain joins TRBV27 to TRBJ1-4, with 8 bases aligning to TRBD1. Trimming removed 7 bases from V and 5 bases from J; junction bases left unmatched: 6. The germline CDR1 and CDR2 sequences are MNHEY and SMNVEV (reference sequence). CDR3 length equals 14 residues. CDR3 sequence: CASTPTGANEKLFF. For the CDR3, the DNA is TGTGCCAGCACCCCGACAGGGGCGAATGAAAAACTGTTTTTT. Full variable domain (missing parts from reference TRBV27 and TRBJ1-4): EAQVTQNPRYLITVTGKKLTVTCSQNMNHEYMSWYRQDPGLGLRQIYYSMNVEVTDKGDVPEGYKVSRKEKRNFPLILESPSPNQTSLYFCASTPTGANEKLFFGSGTQLSVL.

The chain links TRBV7-9 to TRBJ2-4, with 9 bases lining up with TRBD1. J lost 1 base, V lost 0 bases, and 4 bases had no gene match. Germline CDR1 and CDR2: SEHNR and FQNEAQ (reference sequence). The CDR3 loop spans 17 amino acids. CDR3 coding DNA: TGTGCCAGCAGCTTAGCCGGGACAGGGCTCGCCAAAAACATTCAGTACTTC. Translation: CASSLAGTGLAKNIQYF.

Points on this clone: Within the sample, other DNA sequences also encode this same CDR3. The V gene is TRBV5-1, the J gene TRBJ2-1, with D possibly TRBD2 on 5 matching bases. Germline CDR1 and CDR2: SGHRS and YFSETQ. CDR3 length equals 14 residues. The V gene lost 2 bases and the J gene lost 2 bases, with 8 bases spanning the gap. CDR3 nucleotides: TGCGCCAGCAGCTTAGGCGGGCCCTACAATGAGCAGTTCTTC. Translating gives CASSLGGPYNEQFF.

The chain joins TRBV5-4 to TRBJ1-3; possible D gene TRBD1, 5 bases. The CDR3 runs to 16 residues. V was cut by 4 bases and J by 4 bases, with 18 bases left in between. Germline values: CDR1 SGHNT, CDR2 YYREEE (reference sequence). The CDR3 reads CASSPRGGGPGNTIYF. DNA for the CDR3: TGTGCCAGCAGCCCCCGGGGGGGAGGTCCCGGAAACACCATATATTTT.

Here the CDR3 DNA reads TGTGCCAGCAGCTTGGAGAGGGTTAGCTACACCTTC. This encodes CASSLERVSYTF. The chain links TRBV5-8 to TRBJ1-2; unclear D gene. The CDR3 covers 12 residues. V lost 0 bases, J lost 9 bases, and 9 bases lay in between. Germline-derived CDR1 and CDR2 are SGHTS and YDEGEE.

The chain couples TRBV6-5 to TRBJ1-2; 9 bases fit TRBD1. The length of the CDR3 is 13 residues. CDR1 is MNHEY, CDR2 SVGAGI, per germline. With 7 bases clipped from V and 8 bases from J, the junction kept 8 bases outside the gene matches. The CDR3 loop is CASNTGGGVGYTF. CDR3 coding DNA: TGTGCCAGCAATACAGGGGGCGGTGTCGGCTACACCTTC.

J is TRBJ1-6 and V is TRBV14; D remains unclear. The germline V gene has CDR1 SGHDN and CDR2 FVKESK. Trimming left V 4 bases short and J 14 bases short, with 24 bases between. The CDR3 is 16 residues long. CDR3 coding DNA: TGTGCCAGCAGCCCTCTAACCGAGCGGAACCCTAGAGCCCTCCACTTT. Translation: CASSPLTERNPRALHF. Looking up the rest from reference TRBV14 and TRBJ1-6 gives the full variable domain: EAGVTQFPSHSVIEKGQTVTLRCDPISGHDNLYWYRRVMGKEIKFLLHFVKESKQDESGMPNNRFLAERTGGTYSTLKVQPAELEDSGVYFCASSPLTERNPRALHFGNGTRLTVT.